The source of this T cell receptor beta chain is a study of cytomegalovirus exposure and HLA in healthy donors. About this clone itself: What it recognizes is unknown.

Primers included in the PCR were 60 Vbeta and 13 Jbeta primers. The data were produced by immunoSEQ multiplex PCR, yet TCRdb's version contains in-frame clones alone and is incomplete. The sample shows about 190,000 clones, around 84% of them seen only once. Each donor's status was that of a healthy bone marrow donor. General study points: Most observed TCR sequences were rare, whereas some public TCRs were detected in many donors. In a later analysis, TCR beta V- and J-gene trimming was associated with a missense DCLRE1C variant. The authors judged a highly shared variant cluster likely a sequencing artifact.

V shed 7 bases and J shed 5 bases, with 20 bases lying between them. The CDR3 consists of 15 residues. From germline, CDR1 is SNHLY and CDR2 FYNNEI. The TCR sequence derives from a woman aged 18 to 35 in good health and CMV-seronegative. The source material was PBMCs. The rearrangement links TRBV2 to TRBJ2-5; D is unclear. The CDR3 protein is CASTRRPLERETQYF. CDR3 coding DNA: TGTGCCAGCACCCGAAGGCCCCTGGAGAGGGAGACCCAGTACTTC.